Each of the 31 T cell receptor beta chains below was sequenced from the same sample in a study of shared clonotypes between healthy human individuals. It was CD45RO-negative cells, positively selected for CCR7, that made up naive CD8 cells, with terminally differentiated effector memory CD45RA+ cells excluded. Libraries were prepared by immunoSEQ multiplex PCR; TCRdb keeps only in-frame clonotypes and omits some of them. Counted here are about 2 million clones, over 85% occurring once; the ten biggest clones make up 0.85% to 1.3%. Specimen: naive CD8+ T cells sorted from blood. The receptors come from a man younger than 35 in good health.

The chain recombines TRBV6-6 with TRBJ2-3; D unclear. Germline assignment: CDR1 MNHNY and CDR2 SVGAGI (reference sequence). The CDR3 consists of 12 residues. V lost 5 bases to trimming and J lost 2 bases, with 5 bases between them. The CDR3 loop reads CASSILTDTQYF. The CDR3 DNA follows: TGTGCCAGCAGTATCCTCACAGATACGCAGTATTTT.

V and J are TRBV6-6 and TRBJ1-5; D not resolved. CDR1 MNHNY and CDR2 SVGAGI come from the germline V gene (reference sequence). V was cut by 8 bases and J by 0 bases, with 5 bases left in between. The CDR3 loop spans 12 amino acids. The DNA of the CDR3 is TGTGCCAGCGGCAATAGCAATCAGCCCCAGCATTTT. Its protein product is CASGNSNQPQHF.

J is TRBJ2-7 and V is TRBV27; 9 bases are a match to TRBD1. The germline gives CDR1 MNHEY, CDR2 SMNVEV (reference sequence). Trimming at V came to 6 bases and at J to 7 bases, leaving 10 bases not matched to a gene. This CDR3 has 14 amino acids. In DNA form, the CDR3 reads TGTGCCAGCAGCGCCGGGACAGGGTGGGGGGAGCAGTACTTC. Protein: CASSAGTGWGEQYF.

This clone was seen only once. CDR3 in DNA: TGTGCCAGCAGGGGTAGCGGGGGCACAGATACGCAGTATTTT. Translation gives CASRGSGGTDTQYF. J is TRBJ2-3 and V is TRBV2; 8 bases match TRBD2. From germline, CDR1 is SNHLY and CDR2 FYNNEI. V lost 6 bases to trimming and J lost 1 base; unmatched junction nucleotides: 3. This CDR3 comprises 14 residues.

This chain joins TRBV9 and TRBJ2-1; no clear D gene. Trimming removed 5 bases at V and 9 bases at J, with 9 bases between. The CDR3 is 11 residues long. CDR1 is SGDLS and CDR2 is YYNGEE in the germline V gene. Written as DNA, the CDR3 is TGTGCCAGCAGTGACGGCGTTGAGCAGTTCTTC. Translating it yields CASSDGVEQFF.

The J gene is TRBJ2-7, the V gene TRBV10-3, with no clear D. The V end was cut by 5 bases, the J end by 1 base, with 6 bases between. The CDR3 runs 12 residues. CDR1 ENHRY and CDR2 SYGVKD come from the germline V gene. CDR3 loop: CAISIDSYEQYF. The CDR3 coding sequence is TGTGCCATCAGTATCGATTCCTACGAGCAGTACTTC.

This clone turned up a few times. The V call is TRBV6-5, the J call TRBJ2-1; 7 bases map to TRBD2. Germline lookup yields CDR1 MNHEY and CDR2 SVGAGI. V was pared by 7 bases and J by 4 bases, with 1 base of the junction left unmatched. CDR3 size: 12 residues. The DNA of the CDR3 is TGTGCCAGCATCGGGGGGTACAATGAGCAGTTCTTC. This codes for CASIGGYNEQFF.

The chain has TRBV2 and TRBJ1-4, with a tentative D call TRBD1 (5 bases). Germline V CDR1 and CDR2: SNHLY, FYNNEI. The V and J ends lost 2 bases and 0 bases respectively, with 16 bases between them. The CDR3 has 18 residues. CDR3 sequence: CASSEYPFGGSTNEKLFF. The CDR3 nucleotides read TGTGCCAGCAGTGAATATCCCTTTGGGGGATCAACTAATGAAAAACTGTTTTTT.

The table lists this clone with a count of one. The rearrangement joins TRBV7-9 to TRBJ1-1; possible D gene TRBD1, 6 bases. The CDR3 is 18 residues long. CDR1 and CDR2 from the germline V gene are SEHNR and FQNEAQ (reference sequence). Trimming took 5 bases from V and 2 from J, leaving 24 bases between them. CDR3 loop: CASSPRSVQGLTNTEAFF. Written as DNA, the CDR3 is TGTGCCAGCAGCCCTCGGTCGGTTCAGGGGCTAACTAACACTGAAGCTTTCTTT.

The rearrangement joins TRBV9 to TRBJ2-5; 14 nucleotides match TRBD2. Losses at the gene ends were 4 bases for V and 3 bases for J; bases not matched to a gene: 8. Per the germline V gene, CDR1 is SGDLS and CDR2 is YYNGEE. The CDR3 sequence is 17 residues long. The CDR3 loop reads CASSQTSGRALEETQYF. The CDR3 DNA is TGTGCCAGCAGCCAGACTAGCGGGAGGGCCTTAGAAGAGACCCAGTACTTC.

V gene TRBV7-8 combines with J gene TRBJ2-7, with a tentative D call TRBD1 (6 bases). This CDR3 has 14 residues. Trimming left V 5 bases short and J 2 bases short, with 13 bases between. Germline V lookup: CDR1 SGHVS, CDR2 FQNEAQ. DNA for the CDR3: TGTGCCAGCAGCCCGGACAGCCAGACCTACGAGCAGTACTTC. Translated: CASSPDSQTYEQYF.

This sequence joins TRBV5-4 and TRBJ1-1; tentatively, D is TRBD1 (6 bases). Trimming cost V 0 bases and J 1 base, with 7 bases left between them. The CDR3 has 14 amino acids. Germline V CDR1 and CDR2: SGHNT, YYREEE (reference sequence). The CDR3 spells CASSLDRENTEAFF. The DNA of the CDR3 is TGTGCCAGCAGCTTGGACAGGGAGAACACTGAAGCTTTCTTT.

The chain has TRBV9 and TRBJ2-7; D unclear. Germline loops: CDR1 SGDLS, CDR2 YYNGEE. The CDR3 is 12 amino acids. V shed 1 base and J shed 3 bases, with 5 bases lying between them. The CDR3 spells CASSVNHYEQYF. The DNA of the CDR3 is TGTGCCAGCAGCGTAAACCACTACGAGCAGTACTTC.

The chain has TRBV5-6 and TRBJ2-3, with a tentative D call TRBD1 (6 bases). V was clipped by 1 base and J by 2 bases, with 11 bases between them. This CDR3 region has 15 residues. Germline CDR1 reads SGHDT; CDR2 reads YYEEEE. The CDR3 region is CASSLWQGTTDTQYF. Written as DNA, the CDR3 is TGTGCCAGCAGCTTGTGGCAGGGGACCACAGATACGCAGTATTTT. Together with reference TRBV5-6 and TRBJ2-3, the CDR3 gives the full variable domain: DAGVTQSPTHLIKTRGQQVTLRCSPKSGHDTVSWYQQALGQGPQFIFQYYEEEERQRGNFPDRFSGHQFPNYSSELNVNALLLGDSALYLCASSLWQGTTDTQYFGPGTRLTVL.

On this clone: This sample includes further DNA sequences coding for the same CDR3. The rearrangement joins TRBV5-1 to TRBJ2-7; TRBD1 agrees at 10 bases. Trimming took 0 bases from V and 5 from J; bases not matched to a gene: 2. This CDR3 has 14 residues. Germline-derived CDR1 and CDR2 are SGHRS and YFSETQ. The CDR3 spells CASSLAGTGDEQYF. The CDR3 DNA reads TGCGCCAGCAGCTTGGCCGGGACAGGGGACGAGCAGTACTTC.

This chain joins TRBV7-2 and TRBJ2-5, with TRBD2 matching 8 bases. Trimming cost V 1 base and J 5 bases; bases outside gene matches: 12. The CDR3 is 17 amino acids. CDR1 and CDR2 from the germline V gene are SGHTA and FQGNSA. The CDR3 nucleotides read TGTGCCAGCAGCTTAGATGGCCCAGCGGGGGAGGCCGAGACCCAGTACTTC. This translates into CASSLDGPAGEAETQYF.

The chain has TRBV2 and TRBJ2-3, with 10 bases matching TRBD2. The germline V gene encodes CDR1 SNHLY and CDR2 FYNNEI. The CDR3 has 17 residues. The ends lost 1 base at V and 4 bases at J; junction bases unmatched: 8. The CDR3 spells CASSEVGLAGESDTQYF. The CDR3 nucleotides read TGTGCCAGCAGTGAAGTTGGGCTAGCGGGGGAATCAGATACGCAGTATTTT. The whole variable domain, remainder taken from reference TRBV2 and TRBJ2-3, is EPEVTQTPSHQVTQMGQEVILRCVPISNHLYFYWYRQILGQKVEFLVSFYNNEISEKSEIFDDQFSVERPDGSNFTLKIRSTKLEDSAMYFCASSEVGLAGESDTQYFGPGTRLTVL.

Notes on this clone: At the DNA level, this CDR3 is encoded by other sequences in the same sample as well. This chain connects TRBV9 to TRBJ1-1; D is unclear. The CDR3 is made up of 13 amino acids. Per germline, CDR1 SGDLS and CDR2 YYNGEE. Trimming shortened V by 0 bases and J by 5 bases, and 8 bases separated the two germline ends. CDR3 nucleotides: TGTGCCAGCAGCGTAGGAATGGGTACTGAAGCTTTCTTT. This gives the protein CASSVGMGTEAFF.

This chain uses TRBV10-3 with TRBJ1-2; D is unresolved. CDR3 length equals 13 residues. The V and J ends lost 0 bases and 6 bases respectively, with 8 bases between them. The V gene's germline CDR1 is ENHRY and CDR2 SYGVKD. The CDR3 coding sequence is TGTGCCATCAGTGAGTCGAGTAGGGATGGCTACACCTTC. This translates into CAISESSRDGYTF.

This chain connects TRBV10-2 to TRBJ2-7, with TRBD2 identical over 11 bases. With V trimmed by 3 bases and J by 4 bases, 5 bases remained unmatched. This CDR3 region has 15 residues. CDR1 is WSHSY, CDR2 SAAADI, per germline. CDR3 region: CASSDQGTSGYEQYF. The CDR3 nucleotides read TGCGCCAGCAGTGACCAAGGGACTAGCGGTTACGAGCAGTACTTC.

V and J are TRBV12-5 and TRBJ2-5, with TRBD2 as a possible D gene (6 bases). Germline CDR1 LGHNT, CDR2 FRNRAP. V was clipped by 5 bases and J by 5 bases, with 15 bases between them. This CDR3 has 14 amino acids. The chain's CDR3 is CASGTGLSRETQYF. In DNA, the CDR3 is TGTGCTAGTGGTACGGGACTTTCGCGGGAGACCCAGTACTTC. Together with reference TRBV12-5 and TRBJ2-5, the CDR3 gives the full variable domain: DARVTQTPRHKVTEMGQEVTMRCQPILGHNTVFWYRQTMMQGLELLAYFRNRAPLDDSGMPKDRFSAEMPDATLATLKIQPSEPRDSAVYFCASGTGLSRETQYFGPGTRLLVL.

The chain joins TRBV30 to TRBJ2-7, with TRBD2 matching 7 bases. CDR1 GTSNPN and CDR2 SVGIG come from the germline V gene (reference sequence). CDR3 length: 14 residues. V shed 2 bases, J shed 4 bases, and the junction held 8 bases outside the gene matches. The CDR3 loop reads CAWSIVTSEYEQYF. Here the CDR3 DNA reads TGTGCCTGGAGTATTGTAACTAGCGAGTACGAGCAGTACTTC.

The chain is built from TRBV14 and TRBJ2-2; D is uncertain. The CDR3 is 15 residues long. With 3 bases removed from V and 3 bases from J, the gap between germline ends came to 11 bases. CDR1 is SGHDN and CDR2 is FVKESK in the germline V gene. The CDR3 nucleotides read TGTGCCAGCAGCCACCCCCCTGACTACACCGGGGAGCTGTTTTTT. Protein sequence: CASSHPPDYTGELFF.

The V gene is TRBV10-2, the J gene TRBJ2-3; tentative D call: TRBD2 (6 bases). The CDR3 loop spans 13 amino acids. Germline V gene lookup returns CDR1 WSHSY and CDR2 SAAADI. The V end was cut by 5 bases, the J end by 4 bases, with 10 bases between. CDR3 sequence (DNA): TGCGCCAGCAGTCCGGGACTCTCAGATACGCAGTATTTT. Its protein product is CASSPGLSDTQYF.

V usage is TRBV28 and J usage is TRBJ2-3; D perhaps matches TRBD1 (6 bases). Trimming took off 1 base at V and 3 bases at J, with 11 bases between the two ends. The CDR3 spans 15 residues. Germline V gives CDR1 MDHEN, CDR2 SYDVKM. This chain's CDR3 is CASSLFGTGTDTQYF. Written as DNA, the CDR3 is TGTGCCAGCAGTTTATTTGGAACAGGGACAGATACGCAGTATTTT.

The J gene is TRBJ2-7, the V gene TRBV2; no clear D gene. The CDR3 totals 13 residues. CDR1 SNHLY and CDR2 FYNNEI come from the germline V gene. The V end lost 7 bases, the J end lost 1 base, and 11 bases lay between the germline ends. The CDR3 loop reads CASIEGFSYEQYF. CDR3 DNA sequence: TGTGCCAGCATAGAAGGGTTTTCCTACGAGCAGTACTTC.

There are a few counts of this clone. The CDR3 reads CASSLDRGNGYTF. The CDR3 bases are TGTGCCAGCAGTTTGGACAGGGGGAATGGCTACACCTTC. This rearrangement joins TRBV28 to TRBJ1-2; 10 positions agree with TRBD1. Germline V gene data show CDR1 as MDHEN and CDR2 as SYDVKM. V was clipped by 3 bases and J by 6 bases; unmatched bases: 1. The CDR3 totals 13 residues.

The chain combines TRBV7-9 with TRBJ2-7; D possibly corresponds to TRBD1 (7 bases). The CDR3 totals 18 residues. The ends were cut back, 0 bases at V and 0 bases at J, with 18 bases in the middle. Germline assignment: CDR1 SEHNR and CDR2 FQNEAQ (reference sequence). The CDR3 protein is CASSLATGTSGSSYEQYF. In DNA, the CDR3 is TGTGCCAGCAGCTTAGCGACAGGGACTTCGGGGAGCTCCTACGAGCAGTACTTC.

This clone was observed a single time. V gene TRBV28 combines with J gene TRBJ2-7; maybe TRBD2 (5 bases). Germline loops: CDR1 MDHEN, CDR2 SYDVKM. This CDR3 comprises 12 residues. Trimming pared 6 bases from V and 7 bases from J, leaving 13 bases between. The CDR3 DNA follows: TGTGCCAGCAGCTCCTACCCGGGGGAGCAGTACTTC. It is translated as CASSSYPGEQYF.

The chain uses TRBV7-5 and TRBJ1-6; the D call of TRBD1 is as the table states it, not checked on the DNA. TRBV7-5 is listed as a pseudogene. This CDR3 is built from 15 residues. DNA for the CDR3: TGTGCCAGAACGAAAGGACAGATAAATAATTCACCCCTCCACTTT. Its translation: CARTKGQINNSPLHF.

The rearrangement uses TRBV6-6 and TRBJ2-2; D is uncertain. This CDR3 has 12 amino acids. Trimming removed 6 bases at V and 6 bases at J, with 8 bases between. Germline V CDR1 and CDR2: MNHNY, SVGAGI (reference sequence). CDR3 DNA sequence: TGTGCCAGCAGCAAGATTGCCGGGGAGCTGTTTTTT. Translating it yields CASSKIAGELFF.